A single sample is the source of the 15 T cell receptor beta chains below, sequenced in a study of shared clonotypes between healthy human individuals. TCRdb's copy holds only in-frame clones and misses some; the assay was immunoSEQ multiplex PCR. This table holds about 2.5 million clones, 80% to 95% found once. The sequenced sample consisted of naive CD4+ T cells from PBMCs. Noted subset: CD45RA+ positively selected. The receptors were sampled from a man younger than 35 in good health. Some clones in this sample may be carry-over from other donors' samples.

The genes are TRBV7-2 and TRBJ1-4, with a possible D match to TRBD1 (5 bases). The germline CDR1 and CDR2 sequences are SGHTA and FQGNSA. The CDR3 totals 14 residues. The V and J ends lost 2 bases and 8 bases respectively, with 12 bases between them. CDR3 residues: CASSLRGAEEKLFF. CDR3 nucleotides: TGTGCCAGCAGCTTACGTGGGGCCGAGGAAAAACTGTTTTTT.

The rearrangement joins TRBV7-9 to TRBJ2-3; 7 bases agree with TRBD1. The length of the CDR3 is 15 residues. Germline V lookup: CDR1 SEHNR, CDR2 FQNEAQ (reference sequence). V trimming: 5 bases; J trimming: 6 bases; junction bases outside the gene matches: 11. The CDR3 spells CASSRPEGGWDTQYF. Here the CDR3 DNA reads TGTGCCAGCAGCCGCCCGGAAGGGGGCTGGGATACGCAGTATTTT. The full variable domain, completed using reference TRBV7-9 and TRBJ2-3, is DTGVSQNPRHKITKRGQNVTFRCDPISEHNRLYWYRQTLGQGPEFLTYFQNEAQLEKSRLLSDRFSAERPKGSFSTLEIQRTEQGDSAMYLCASSRPEGGWDTQYFGPGTRLTVL.

This sequence joins TRBV6-5 and TRBJ2-7; 12 bases agree with TRBD2. Germline V lookup: CDR1 MNHEY, CDR2 SVGAGI. The CDR3 loop spans 14 amino acids. Germline trimming cut 6 bases from V and 2 bases from J; bases unmatched to any gene: 2. In DNA, the CDR3 is TGTGCCAGCAGCTGGACTAGCGGGACCTACGAGCAGTACTTC. Translating it yields CASSWTSGTYEQYF.

This chain joins TRBV5-1 and TRBJ1-1; the match to TRBD1 covers 8 bases. CDR3 length equals 14 residues. Germline CDR1 SGHRS, CDR2 YFSETQ. Trimming took 4 bases from V and 3 from J; bases not matched to a gene: 5. This CDR3 is CASSKQGQDTEAFF. As DNA, the CDR3 is TGCGCCAGCAGCAAACAGGGACAGGACACTGAAGCTTTCTTT.

This clone was observed once. This chain uses TRBV19 with TRBJ1-5; a possible D gene is TRBD1 (5 bases). CDR1 is LNHDA and CDR2 is SQIVND in the germline V gene (reference sequence). The V end was cut by 3 bases, the J end by 7 bases, with 13 bases between. This CDR3 is built from 14 residues. DNA of the CDR3: TGTGCCAGTAGTATTGCGGCCAGGGACCAGCCCCAGCATTTT. Its translation: CASSIAARDQPQHF.

The chain employs TRBV10-3 and TRBJ2-6; D unclear. This CDR3 comprises 16 residues. The germline gives CDR1 ENHRY, CDR2 SYGVKD. Trimming removed 0 bases at V and 4 bases at J, with 10 bases between. This CDR3 reads CAISESLDLGANVLTF. Written as DNA, the CDR3 is TGTGCCATCAGTGAGTCGCTGGATTTGGGGGCCAACGTCCTGACTTTC.

The gene calls are TRBV10-3 and TRBJ2-1; D gene ambiguous. The CDR3 length is 16 residues. V shed 11 bases and J shed 0 bases, with 20 bases lying between them. Germline CDR1 ENHRY, CDR2 SYGVKD. For the CDR3, the DNA is TGTGCCTCGACACCTTTTCCCGAAAGCTCCTACAATGAGCAGTTCTTC. Translated, it gives CASTPFPESSYNEQFF.

The J gene is TRBJ1-2, the V gene TRBV19; D might be TRBD1 (6 bases). This CDR3 comprises 16 residues. Germline CDR1 is LNHDA and CDR2 is SQIVND (reference sequence). V was shortened by 3 bases and J by 7 bases, with 21 bases between the two germline ends. Written as DNA, the CDR3 is TGTGCCAGTAGTATCGGTAGACAGGCCCTAACTATTGGCTACACCTTC. This encodes CASSIGRQALTIGYTF. Complete variable domain (other parts from reference TRBV19 and TRBJ1-2): DGGITQSPKYLFRKEGQNVTLSCEQNLNHDAMYWYRQDPGQGLRLIYYSQIVNDFQKGDIAEGYSVSREKKESFPLTVTSAQKNPTAFYLCASSIGRQALTIGYTFGSGTRLTVV.

In its sample, this clone was seen a few times. The V and J genes are TRBV25-1 and TRBJ2-5; D unresolved. Trimming removed 1 base from V and 7 bases from J, with 4 bases in between. The CDR3 has 11 residues. Germline CDR1 reads MGHDK; CDR2 reads SYGVNS. DNA of the CDR3: TGTGCCAGCAGTGAATCGGTGACCCAGTACTTC. Translation: CASSESVTQYF.

This clone was picked up one time. The CDR3 is CASSQLKRGDEQFF. In nucleotides, the CDR3 is TGTGCCAGCAGCCAACTAAAACGGGGTGATGAGCAGTTCTTC. The J gene is TRBJ2-1, the V gene TRBV14, with TRBD2 as a possible D gene (5 bases). The CDR3 is 14 residues long. The germline V and J ends were trimmed by 2 bases and 8 bases, with 13 bases remaining between them. CDR1 and CDR2 from the germline V gene are SGHDN and FVKESK.

Comments on this clone: Within the sample, other DNA sequences also encode this same CDR3. The chain couples TRBV6-1 to TRBJ2-7, with no clear D. This CDR3 has 15 amino acids. Germline CDR1 reads MNHNS; CDR2 reads SASEGT. V shed 5 bases and J shed 1 base, with 15 bases lying between them. CDR3 loop: CASSPGGLGSYEQYF. CDR3 in DNA: TGTGCCAGCAGTCCCGGTGGGCTTGGGTCCTACGAGCAGTACTTC.

The J gene is TRBJ2-7, the V gene TRBV13; TRBD2 agrees at 13 bases. Germline assignment: CDR1 PRHDT and CDR2 FYEKMQ (reference sequence). The J segment lost 5 bases and the V segment lost 5 bases, leaving 9 bases of the junction unmatched. The CDR3 has 16 amino acids. CDR3: CASSPRRLAGGDEQYF. CDR3 nucleotide sequence: TGTGCCAGCAGCCCCCGTCGACTAGCGGGAGGCGACGAGCAGTACTTC.

The chain employs TRBV18 and TRBJ1-3; D may be TRBD1 (6 bases). The V gene's germline CDR1 is KGHSH and CDR2 LQKENI. The CDR3 totals 17 residues. V was trimmed by 3 bases and J by 1 base, leaving 16 bases between them. The CDR3 bases are TGTGCCAGCTCACCGCTTCGGGCGGGACAATCTGGAAACACCATATATTTT. Its protein is CASSPLRAGQSGNTIYF.

The chain carries TRBV2 and TRBJ2-2, with a possible D match to TRBD2 (6 bases). V was clipped by 4 bases and J by 0 bases, with 12 bases between them. This CDR3 comprises 16 residues. Per germline, CDR1 SNHLY and CDR2 FYNNEI. The CDR3 DNA sequence: TGTGCCAGCAGTGGCCCGGCGGGATCGAACACCGGGGAGCTGTTTTTT. Protein: CASSGPAGSNTGELFF.

The chain joins TRBV15 to TRBJ1-1; D is possibly TRBD1 (5 bases). The CDR3 is 13 residues long. The ends were cut back, 4 bases at V and 11 bases at J, with 17 bases in the middle. The germline gives CDR1 LNHNV, CDR2 YYDKDF (reference sequence). CDR3 DNA sequence: TGTGCCACCAGCACGCAATGGGGGAATCTTGCTTTCTTT. Translation gives CATSTQWGNLAFF. Looking up the rest from reference TRBV15 and TRBJ1-1 gives the full variable domain: DAMVIQNPRYQVTQFGKPVTLSCSQTLNHNVMYWYQQKSSQAPKLLFHYYDKDFNNEADTPDNFQSRRPNTSFCFLDIRSPGLGDTAMYLCATSTQWGNLAFFGQGTRLTVV.